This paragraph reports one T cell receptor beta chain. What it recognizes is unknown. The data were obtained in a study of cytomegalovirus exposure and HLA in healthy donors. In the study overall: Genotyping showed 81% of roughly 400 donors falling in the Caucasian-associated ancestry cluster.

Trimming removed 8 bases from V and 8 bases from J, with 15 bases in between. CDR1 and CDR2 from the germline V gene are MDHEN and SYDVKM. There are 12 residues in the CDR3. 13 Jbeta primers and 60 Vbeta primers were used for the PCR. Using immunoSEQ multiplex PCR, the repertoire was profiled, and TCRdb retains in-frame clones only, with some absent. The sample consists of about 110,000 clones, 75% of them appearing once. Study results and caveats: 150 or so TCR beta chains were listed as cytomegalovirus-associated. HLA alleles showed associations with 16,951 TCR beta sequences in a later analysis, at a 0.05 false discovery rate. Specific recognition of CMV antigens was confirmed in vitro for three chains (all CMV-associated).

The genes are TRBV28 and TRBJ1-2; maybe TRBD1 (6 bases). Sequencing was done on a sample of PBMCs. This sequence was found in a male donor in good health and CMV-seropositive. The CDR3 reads CASGNRVYGYTF. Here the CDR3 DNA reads TGTGCCAGCGGGAACAGGGTTTACGGCTACACCTTC.